The entry below gives a single TCR beta chain sequence along with its context. Its antigen is not identified. Germline is not matched at one junction end, which may reflect a read error. The sample is drawn from a study of cytomegalovirus exposure and HLA in healthy donors. Overall study findings and caveats: Rarity characterized most TCR sequences, yet some public TCRs appeared in many donors. A later analysis linked a missense DCLRE1C variant to TCR beta V- and J-gene trimming.

Per germline, CDR1 LNHDA and CDR2 SQIVND (reference sequence). The CDR3 contains 11 residues. PCR amplification relied on 60 Vbeta primers (plus 13 Jbeta primers). TCRdb keeps only in-frame clones here, not all; method: immunoSEQ multiplex PCR. The sample lists over 50,000 clones, 80% to 90% occurring once. The sequence came from a man between 18 and 29 years old in good health and CMV-seronegative. The sample comprised PBMCs. The chain has TRBV19 and TRBJ1-2, with D tentatively TRBD1 (5 bases). CDR3 bases: TGTGCCAGTACCCTGGGGCGACTGCACGCCTTC. It yields the protein CASTLGRLHAF.